The T cell receptor (beta chain) under discussion was sequenced for a study of blood T cell repertoires in COVID-19. Across the whole study: The analysed material was cDNA or gDNA that came from T cells, B-cell-depleted T cells, or PBMCs.

CDR3 length: 16 residues. Under the authors' procedure: Reference gene primers were amplified, and this amplification served to estimate nucleated cell counts. Profiling relied on immunoSEQ multiplex PCR, and the TCRdb table lists in-frame clones only, not all of them. Clone size and the V and J calls come from that table; the DNA yielded D and trimming. The profile covers under 40,000 clones, with 70% to 90% appearing a single time and around 35% taken by the ten largest. The chain recombines TRBV21-1 with TRBJ2-2; no DNA check was done on the table's D call, TRBD2. TRBV21-1 is tagged as a pseudogene. The receptor was isolated from a man between 65 and 79 years old with active COVID-19. The sequencing input was peripheral blood. CDR3 region: CASRRVVAVNTGELFF. Written as DNA, the CDR3 is TGTGCCAGCAGGAGAGTTGTAGCGGTTAACACCGGGGAGCTGTTTTTT.